This passage covers 10 T cell receptor beta chains from one sample sequenced in a study of beta chain features in type 1 diabetes. Study-level results: In all four CD4+ subsets, TCRB CDR3 length was significantly, moderately reduced in type 1 diabetes.

TCRB transcripts that were expressed got sequenced, as all of the isolated RNA had been reverse transcribed. TCRdb's table, derived via immunoSEQ multiplex PCR, lists solely in-frame clones and lacks some. The sample has over 120,000 clones; about an eighth are singletons. These receptors lack a known antigen. Source material: central memory CD4+ T cells from blood. These receptors originate from a man aged 18 to 35 with type 1 diabetes.

The rearrangement joins TRBV6-5 to TRBJ2-7, with TRBD1 matching 10 bases. V lost 2 bases, J lost 2 bases, and 3 bases stayed unmatched. This CDR3 region has 15 residues. Germline values: CDR1 MNHEY, CDR2 SVGAGI. This CDR3 reads CASSYRDRGPYEQYF. DNA for the CDR3: TGTGCCAGCAGTTACAGGGACAGGGGCCCCTACGAGCAGTACTTC.

The chain carries TRBV5-1 and TRBJ2-3, with a possible D match to TRBD1 (5 bases). The germline V and J ends were trimmed by 6 bases and 1 base, with 12 bases remaining between them. The CDR3 has 14 amino acids. From germline, CDR1 is SGHRS and CDR2 YFSETQ. CDR3 protein: CASTPTVGTDTQYF. Here the CDR3 DNA reads TGCGCCAGCACCCCGACAGTTGGCACAGATACGCAGTATTTT.

This clone was seen a few times. The chain has TRBV14 and TRBJ2-1; 8 bases match TRBD1. The CDR3 length is 17 residues. The V gene's germline CDR1 is SGHDN and CDR2 FVKESK. The ends lost 2 bases at V and 7 bases at J; junction bases unmatched: 13. The CDR3 loop is CASSQKIGQGTGNEQFF. The CDR3 bases are TGTGCCAGCAGCCAAAAAATAGGACAGGGTACTGGGAATGAGCAGTTCTTC. The entire variable domain, with the rest obtained from reference TRBV14 and TRBJ2-1, is as follows: EAGVTQFPSHSVIEKGQTVTLRCDPISGHDNLYWYRRVMGKEIKFLLHFVKESKQDESGMPNNRFLAERTGGTYSTLKVQPAELEDSGVYFCASSQKIGQGTGNEQFFGPGTRLTVL.

This clone appeared a few times. The chain recombines TRBV5-1 with TRBJ2-5, with D hard to call. The V gene lost 4 bases and the J gene lost 5 bases, with 12 bases spanning the gap. The CDR3 totals 13 residues. CDR1 and CDR2 from the germline V gene are SGHRS and YFSETQ. The CDR3 reads CASSAGQWETQYF. The CDR3 DNA reads TGCGCCAGCAGCGCCGGGCAGTGGGAGACCCAGTACTTC.

The J gene is TRBJ2-5, the V gene TRBV7-2; 13 bases align to TRBD2. The CDR3 runs 17 residues. Germline V gives CDR1 SGHTA, CDR2 FQGNSA. V shed 5 bases and J 0 bases; nucleotides not matched to a gene: 6. CDR3 DNA: TGTGCCAGCAGCCCTAGGGGACTAGCGGGGAACCAAGAGACCCAGTACTTC. It specifies CASSPRGLAGNQETQYF.

The chain carries TRBV15 and TRBJ1-6; the D gene is possibly TRBD1 (5 bases). Per germline, CDR1 LNHNV and CDR2 YYDKDF (reference sequence). The V end was cut by 1 base, the J end by 7 bases, with 11 bases between. The CDR3 has 15 residues. Here the CDR3 DNA reads TGTGCCACCAGCAGAGTTTGGGGCGAAAATTCACCCCTCCACTTT. Its translation: CATSRVWGENSPLHF.

This clone turned up a few times. CDR3 bases: TGTGCCAGCAGCTTAACCTACATGGGGGATACGCAGTATTTT. Its protein product is CASSLTYMGDTQYF. This chain connects TRBV7-6 to TRBJ2-3; D unclear. The CDR3 contains 14 residues. The germline V and J ends were trimmed by 2 bases and 6 bases, with 12 bases remaining between them. The germline CDR1 and CDR2 sequences are SGHVS and FNYEAQ.

This clone was counted a few times. V and J are TRBV19 and TRBJ2-7; D is uncertain. The CDR3 has 15 amino acids. V shed 3 bases and J shed 1 base, with 13 bases lying between them. Germline-derived CDR1 and CDR2 are LNHDA and SQIVND (reference sequence). The CDR3 spells CASSMGFHKSYEQYF. CDR3 DNA sequence: TGTGCCAGTAGTATGGGGTTCCACAAGTCCTACGAGCAGTACTTC. Full variable domain (outside the CDR3, taken from reference TRBV19 and TRBJ2-7): DGGITQSPKYLFRKEGQNVTLSCEQNLNHDAMYWYRQDPGQGLRLIYYSQIVNDFQKGDIAEGYSVSREKKESFPLTVTSAQKNPTAFYLCASSMGFHKSYEQYFGPGTRLTVT.

This clone was counted only a few times. The rearrangement joins TRBV6-1 to TRBJ2-7, with 8 bases aligning to TRBD1. J gave up 2 bases and V 6 bases, and 9 bases lay outside the gene matches. Looked up from germline, CDR1 is MNHNS and CDR2 is SASEGT. The CDR3 length is 15 residues. CDR3 sequence reads: CASRARDRSTYEQYF. In DNA, the CDR3 is TGTGCCAGCAGAGCGCGGGACAGGAGTACCTACGAGCAGTACTTC.

CDR3 DNA: TGTGCCAGCATCACTGGAGCGGGACAGGGCTTCAATCAGCCCCAGCATTTT. This codes for CASITGAGQGFNQPQHF. V and J are TRBV28 and TRBJ1-5; TRBD1 matches at 9 bases. Germline V CDR1 and CDR2: MDHEN, SYDVKM. This CDR3 contains 17 residues. The J segment lost 3 bases and the V segment lost 7 bases, leaving 13 bases of the junction unmatched.